The 12 T cell receptor beta chains below all came from one sample that was sequenced in a study of PD-1 blockade in classical Hodgkin lymphoma. Clones were read by immunoSEQ multiplex PCR, and TCRdb kept only the in-frame ones, dropping some. The data contain tens of thousands of clones, roughly 73% of them seen just once; the ten biggest clones take up over 10%. Relapse was seen in all patients after autologous stem cell transplantation, and brentuximab vedotin exposure was variable. The material sequenced was peripheral blood mononuclear cells (PBMCs), taken at baseline. The receptors come from a human donor with classical Hodgkin lymphoma.

This clone counts as medium-sized. The CDR3 DNA reads TGTGCCAGCAGTTTACAGCCTAGATACGAGCAGTACTTC. This codes for CASSLQPRYEQYF. The chain couples TRBV27 to TRBJ2-7, with no clear D. The CDR3 is 13 residues long. Germline CDR1 is MNHEY and CDR2 is SMNVEV (reference sequence). The ends were cut back, 2 bases at V and 4 bases at J, with 9 bases in the middle.

CDR3 sequence reads: CASRWGGSQYF. The DNA of the CDR3 is TGTGCCAGCAGATGGGGGGGATCGCAGTACTTC. The genes are TRBV6-5 and TRBJ2-7, with 7 bases lining up with TRBD2. V shed 6 bases, J shed 9 bases, and the junction held 5 bases outside the gene matches. Germline V lookup: CDR1 MNHEY, CDR2 SVGAGI. The CDR3 runs 11 residues.

The chain employs TRBV7-2 and TRBJ2-1; either TRBD1 or TRBD2 may fit D (5 bases each). The CDR3 extends over 14 amino acids. Deletions cut 1 base from V and 10 bases from J, with 14 bases between. Germline-derived CDR1 and CDR2 are SGHTA and FQGNSA. CDR3 loop: CASSLVGMWGEQFF. The CDR3 nucleotides are TGTGCCAGCAGCTTAGTTGGGATGTGGGGGGAGCAGTTCTTC.

This clone was picked up a small number of times. The chain is built from TRBV7-7 and TRBJ2-7; a possible D gene is TRBD2 (6 bases). The germline V and J ends were trimmed by 5 bases and 1 base, with 12 bases remaining between them. The CDR3 extends over 14 amino acids. Per the germline V gene, CDR1 is SSHAT and CDR2 is FNYEAQ (reference sequence). This chain's CDR3 is CASSRDLSSYEQYF. The CDR3 DNA reads TGTGCCAGCAGCCGGGACTTATCTTCCTACGAGCAGTACTTC.

This chain connects TRBV7-9 to TRBJ1-1, with D possibly TRBD1 on 5 matching bases. The CDR3 spans 15 residues. The V and J ends lost 2 bases and 3 bases respectively, with 13 bases between them. Germline-derived CDR1 and CDR2 are SEHNR and FQNEAQ (reference sequence). The CDR3 region is CASSLQDGGDTEAFF. The CDR3 region has the DNA TGTGCCAGCAGCTTACAGGACGGGGGGGACACTGAAGCTTTCTTT.

The chain recombines TRBV11-3 with TRBJ2-7, with D hard to call. The CDR3 spans 16 residues. The germline gives CDR1 SGHNT, CDR2 YENEEA. Trimming took off 0 bases at V and 9 bases at J, with 21 bases between the two ends. The CDR3: CASSLDRVCAPRGQYF. CDR3 DNA: TGTGCCAGCAGCTTAGATCGGGTCTGCGCCCCACGAGGGCAGTACTTC.

The chain employs TRBV5-4 and TRBJ2-1; the D gene could be TRBD1 or TRBD2 (6 bases each). This CDR3 spans 14 amino acids. Germline V gives CDR1 SGHNT, CDR2 YYREEE (reference sequence). Deletions cut 2 bases from V and 3 bases from J, with 9 bases between. The CDR3 sequence: CASSFGGFYNEQFF. The DNA of the CDR3 is TGTGCCAGCAGCTTCGGGGGCTTCTACAATGAGCAGTTCTTC. The entire variable domain, with the rest obtained from reference TRBV5-4 and TRBJ2-1, is as follows: ETGVTQSPTHLIKTRGQQVTLRCSSQSGHNTVSWYQQALGQGPQFIFQYYREEENGRGNFPPRFSGLQFPNYSSELNVNALELDDSALYLCASSFGGFYNEQFFGPGTRLTVL.

The chain joins TRBV6-1 to TRBJ1-4; D remains unclear. In germline, CDR1 is MNHNS, CDR2 SASEGT. The CDR3 loop spans 11 amino acids. V shed 5 bases and J shed 7 bases, with 5 bases lying between them. The CDR3: CASSPSEKLFF. Here the CDR3 DNA reads TGTGCCAGCAGTCCCAGTGAAAAACTGTTTTTT.

This clone showed up just once. The rearrangement uses TRBV13 and TRBJ2-2; 9 bases fit TRBD2. CDR1 is PRHDT and CDR2 is FYEKMQ in the germline V gene (reference sequence). The V gene end was trimmed by 1 base and the J gene end by 0 bases; junction bases not matched to a gene: 3. The CDR3 sequence is 17 residues long. The CDR3 reads CASSLVAGDANTGELFF. As DNA, the CDR3 is TGTGCCAGCAGCTTAGTAGCGGGGGACGCGAACACCGGGGAGCTGTTTTTT.

The gene calls are TRBV2 and TRBJ2-1; D is possibly TRBD1 or TRBD2 (5 bases each). V was trimmed by 4 bases and J by 4 bases, leaving 8 bases between them. The CDR3 totals 13 residues. CDR1 and CDR2 from the germline V gene are SNHLY and FYNNEI. CDR3 residues: CASSGDRYNEQFF. CDR3 DNA sequence: TGTGCCAGCAGTGGGGACCGTTACAATGAGCAGTTCTTC.

This chain connects TRBV7-9 to TRBJ1-1; no clear D. The V gene lost 5 bases and the J gene lost 3 bases, with 13 bases spanning the gap. There are 14 residues in the CDR3. Germline V gene lookup returns CDR1 SEHNR and CDR2 FQNEAQ (reference sequence). The CDR3 region has the DNA TGTGCCAGCAGCCCTCCGAGGCAGGACACTGAAGCTTTCTTT. Amino acid sequence: CASSPPRQDTEAFF. Complete variable domain (other parts from reference TRBV7-9 and TRBJ1-1): DTGVSQNPRHKITKRGQNVTFRCDPISEHNRLYWYRQTLGQGPEFLTYFQNEAQLEKSRLLSDRFSAERPKGSFSTLEIQRTEQGDSAMYLCASSPPRQDTEAFFGQGTRLTVV.

The CDR3 reads CASSERYDGAYEQYF. The DNA of the CDR3 is TGTGCCAGCAGTGAAAGATATGACGGAGCCTACGAGCAGTACTTC. The chain couples TRBV6-1 to TRBJ2-7, with D uncertain. The CDR3 contains 15 residues. Per germline, CDR1 MNHNS and CDR2 SASEGT. V lost 2 bases, J lost 2 bases, and 13 bases lay in between.